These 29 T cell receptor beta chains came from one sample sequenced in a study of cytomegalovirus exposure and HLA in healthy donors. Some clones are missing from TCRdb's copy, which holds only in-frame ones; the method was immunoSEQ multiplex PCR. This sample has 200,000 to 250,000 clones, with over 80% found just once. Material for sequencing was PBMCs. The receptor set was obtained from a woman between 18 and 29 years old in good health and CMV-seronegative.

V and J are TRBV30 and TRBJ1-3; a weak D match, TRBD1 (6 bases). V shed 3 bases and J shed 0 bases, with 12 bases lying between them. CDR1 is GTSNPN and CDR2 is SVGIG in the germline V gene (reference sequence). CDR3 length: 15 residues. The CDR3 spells CAWRGYRASGNTIYF. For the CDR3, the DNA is TGTGCCTGGAGGGGATACAGGGCCTCTGGAAACACCATATATTTT.

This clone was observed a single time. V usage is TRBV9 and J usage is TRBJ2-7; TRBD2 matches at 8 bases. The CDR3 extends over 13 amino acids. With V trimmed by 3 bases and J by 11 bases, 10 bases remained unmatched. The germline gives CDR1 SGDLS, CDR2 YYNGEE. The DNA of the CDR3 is TGTGCCAGCAGCGGGGTAGCGGGAACCAGAAAGTACTTC. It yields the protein CASSGVAGTRKYF.

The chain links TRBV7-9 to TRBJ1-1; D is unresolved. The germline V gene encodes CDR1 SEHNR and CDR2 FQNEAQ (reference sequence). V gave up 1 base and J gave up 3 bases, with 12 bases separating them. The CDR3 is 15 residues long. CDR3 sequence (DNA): TGTGCCAGCAGCTTAGGAGGAGGGTTGGACACTGAAGCTTTCTTT. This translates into CASSLGGGLDTEAFF.

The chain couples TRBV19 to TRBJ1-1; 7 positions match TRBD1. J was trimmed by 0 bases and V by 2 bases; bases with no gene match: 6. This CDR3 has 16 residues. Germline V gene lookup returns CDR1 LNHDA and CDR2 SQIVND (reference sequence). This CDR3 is CASSIPQGGMNTEAFF. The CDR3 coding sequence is TGTGCCAGTAGTATACCTCAGGGGGGAATGAACACTGAAGCTTTCTTT.

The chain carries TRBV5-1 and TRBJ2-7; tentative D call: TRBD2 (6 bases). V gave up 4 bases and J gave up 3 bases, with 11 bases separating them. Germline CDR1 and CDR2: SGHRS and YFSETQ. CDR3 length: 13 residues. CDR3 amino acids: CASSIAGSYEQYF. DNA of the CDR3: TGCGCCAGCAGCATTGCCGGGAGCTACGAGCAGTACTTC.

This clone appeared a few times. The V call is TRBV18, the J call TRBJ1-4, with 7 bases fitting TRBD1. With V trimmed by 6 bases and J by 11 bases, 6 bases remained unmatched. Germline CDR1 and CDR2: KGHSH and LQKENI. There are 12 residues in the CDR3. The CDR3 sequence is CASSTPTGKLFF. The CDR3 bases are TGTGCCAGCTCCACCCCGACAGGGAAACTGTTTTTT.

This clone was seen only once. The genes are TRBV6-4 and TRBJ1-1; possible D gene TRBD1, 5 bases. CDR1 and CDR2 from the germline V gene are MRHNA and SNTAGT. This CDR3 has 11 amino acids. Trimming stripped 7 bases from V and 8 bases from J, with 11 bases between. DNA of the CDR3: TGTGCCAGCAAGGGGATCCGGGAAGCTTTCTTT. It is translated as CASKGIREAFF.

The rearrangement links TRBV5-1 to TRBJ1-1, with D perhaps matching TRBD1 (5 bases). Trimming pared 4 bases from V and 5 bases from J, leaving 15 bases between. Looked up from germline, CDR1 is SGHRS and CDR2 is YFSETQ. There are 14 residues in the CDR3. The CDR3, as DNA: TGCGCCAGCAGCCCACTAGCCGAGGGGACTGAAGCTTTCTTT. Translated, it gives CASSPLAEGTEAFF.

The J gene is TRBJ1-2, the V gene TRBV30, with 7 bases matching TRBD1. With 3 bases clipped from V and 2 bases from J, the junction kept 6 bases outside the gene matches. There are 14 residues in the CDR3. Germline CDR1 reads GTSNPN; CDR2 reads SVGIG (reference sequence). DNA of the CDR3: TGTGCCTGGAGCAGGGACAGTACCAACTATGGCTACACCTTC. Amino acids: CAWSRDSTNYGYTF.

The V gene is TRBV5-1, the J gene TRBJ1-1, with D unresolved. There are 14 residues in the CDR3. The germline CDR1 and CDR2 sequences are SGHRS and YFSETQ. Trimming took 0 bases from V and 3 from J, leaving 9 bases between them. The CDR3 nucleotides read TGCGCCAGCAGCTTGGTGAGGGTGGACACTGAAGCTTTCTTT. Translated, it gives CASSLVRVDTEAFF.

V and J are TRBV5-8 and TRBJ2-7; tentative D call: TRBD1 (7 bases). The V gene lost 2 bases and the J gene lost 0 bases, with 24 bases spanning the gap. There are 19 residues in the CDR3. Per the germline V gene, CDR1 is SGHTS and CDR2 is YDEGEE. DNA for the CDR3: TGTGCCAGCAGCTTCCTCTCACGACTAGGGGGACAGCTCTCCTACGAGCAGTACTTC. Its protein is CASSFLSRLGGQLSYEQYF.

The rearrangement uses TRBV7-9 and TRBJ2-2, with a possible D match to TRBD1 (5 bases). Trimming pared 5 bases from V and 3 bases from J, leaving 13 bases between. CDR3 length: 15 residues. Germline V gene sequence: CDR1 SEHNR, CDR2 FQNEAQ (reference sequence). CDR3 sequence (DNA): TGTGCCAGCAGCGACGACAGCCCGGACACCGGGGAGCTGTTTTTT. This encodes CASSDDSPDTGELFF.

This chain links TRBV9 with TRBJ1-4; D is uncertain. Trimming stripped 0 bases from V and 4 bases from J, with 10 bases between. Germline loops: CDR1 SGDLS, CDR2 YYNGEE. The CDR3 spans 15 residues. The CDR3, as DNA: TGTGCCAGCAGCGTAGAAGGCGGCTTTAATGAAAAACTGTTTTTT. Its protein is CASSVEGGFNEKLFF.

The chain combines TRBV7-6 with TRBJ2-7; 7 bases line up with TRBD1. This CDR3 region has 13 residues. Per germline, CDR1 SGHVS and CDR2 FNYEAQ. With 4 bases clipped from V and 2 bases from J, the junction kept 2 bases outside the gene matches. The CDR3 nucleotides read TGTGCCAGCAGCTCGACAGGGCCCTACGAGCAGTACTTC. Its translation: CASSSTGPYEQYF.

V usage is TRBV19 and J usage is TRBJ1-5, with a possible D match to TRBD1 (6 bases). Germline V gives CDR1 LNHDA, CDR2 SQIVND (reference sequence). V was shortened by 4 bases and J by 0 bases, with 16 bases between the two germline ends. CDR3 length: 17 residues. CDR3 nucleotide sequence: TGTGCCAGTAGTACGAAAGGGACACCTTATAGCAATCAGCCCCAGCATTTT. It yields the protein CASSTKGTPYSNQPQHF.

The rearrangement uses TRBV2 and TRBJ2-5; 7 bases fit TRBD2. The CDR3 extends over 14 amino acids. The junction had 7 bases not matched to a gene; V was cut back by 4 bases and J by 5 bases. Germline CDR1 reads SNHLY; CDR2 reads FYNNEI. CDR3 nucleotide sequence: TGTGCCAGCAGTGCGGAGCGGGAATCCGAGACCCAGTACTTC. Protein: CASSAERESETQYF.

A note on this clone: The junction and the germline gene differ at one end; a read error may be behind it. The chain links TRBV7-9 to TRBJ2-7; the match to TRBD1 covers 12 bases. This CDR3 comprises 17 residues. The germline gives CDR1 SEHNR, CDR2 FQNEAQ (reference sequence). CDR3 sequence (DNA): TGTGCCAGCAGCTCAAGGCCGGGACAGGGGGCCTCCCACGAGCAGTACTTC. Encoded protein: CASSSRPGQGASHEQYF.

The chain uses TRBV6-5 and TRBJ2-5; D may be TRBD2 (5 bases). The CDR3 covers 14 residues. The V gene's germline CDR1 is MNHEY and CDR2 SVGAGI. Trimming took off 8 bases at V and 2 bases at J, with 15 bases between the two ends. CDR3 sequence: CASGDRRRQETQYF. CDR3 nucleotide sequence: TGTGCCAGCGGGGATCGGCGGAGGCAAGAGACCCAGTACTTC.

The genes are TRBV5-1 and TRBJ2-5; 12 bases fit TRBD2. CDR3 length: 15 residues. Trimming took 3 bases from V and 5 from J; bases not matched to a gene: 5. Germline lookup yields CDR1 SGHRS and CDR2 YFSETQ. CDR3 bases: TGCGCCAGCAGCTCGGGACTAGCGGGCCAGGAGACCCAGTACTTC. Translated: CASSSGLAGQETQYF. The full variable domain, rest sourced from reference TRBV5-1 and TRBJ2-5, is KAGVTQTPRYLIKTRGQQVTLSCSPISGHRSVSWYQQTPGQGLQFLFEYFSETQRNKGNFPGRFSGRQFSNSRSEMNVSTLELGDSALYLCASSSGLAGQETQYFGPGTRLLVL.

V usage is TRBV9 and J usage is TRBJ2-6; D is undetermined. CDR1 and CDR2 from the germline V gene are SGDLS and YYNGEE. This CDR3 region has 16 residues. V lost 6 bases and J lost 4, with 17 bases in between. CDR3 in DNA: TGTGCCAGCACCCAATCGGCCAGGTCAGGGGCCAACGTCCTGACTTTC. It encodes CASTQSARSGANVLTF.

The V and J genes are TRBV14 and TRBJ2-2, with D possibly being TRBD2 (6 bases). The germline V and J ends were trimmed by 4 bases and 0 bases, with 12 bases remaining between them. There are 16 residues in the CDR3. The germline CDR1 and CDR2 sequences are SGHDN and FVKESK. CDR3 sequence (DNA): TGTGCCAGCAGCCCCCTACCGGGAGCGAACACCGGGGAGCTGTTTTTT. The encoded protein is CASSPLPGANTGELFF. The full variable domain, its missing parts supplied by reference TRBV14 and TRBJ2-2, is EAGVTQFPSHSVIEKGQTVTLRCDPISGHDNLYWYRRVMGKEIKFLLHFVKESKQDESGMPNNRFLAERTGGTYSTLKVQPAELEDSGVYFCASSPLPGANTGELFFGEGSRLTVL.

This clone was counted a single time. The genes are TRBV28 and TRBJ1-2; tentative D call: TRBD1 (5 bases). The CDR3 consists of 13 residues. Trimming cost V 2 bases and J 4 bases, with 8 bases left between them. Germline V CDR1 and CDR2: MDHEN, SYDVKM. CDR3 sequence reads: CASSLSGAYGYTF. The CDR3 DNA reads TGTGCCAGCAGTTTAAGCGGGGCCTATGGCTACACCTTC.

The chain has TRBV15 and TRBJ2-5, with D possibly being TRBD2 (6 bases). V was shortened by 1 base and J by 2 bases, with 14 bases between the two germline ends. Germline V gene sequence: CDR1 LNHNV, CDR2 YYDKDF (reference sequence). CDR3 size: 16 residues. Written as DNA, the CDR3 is TGTGCCACCAGCAGAGTATCTGGCCTAGCGCAAGAGACCCAGTACTTC. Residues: CATSRVSGLAQETQYF.

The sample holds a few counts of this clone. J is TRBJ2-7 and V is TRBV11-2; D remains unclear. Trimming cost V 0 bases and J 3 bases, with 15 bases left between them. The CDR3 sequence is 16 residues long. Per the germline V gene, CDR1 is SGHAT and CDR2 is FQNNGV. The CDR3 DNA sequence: TGTGCCAGCAGCTTAGATCTTAGAACTACCGGCTACGAGCAGTACTTC. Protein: CASSLDLRTTGYEQYF.

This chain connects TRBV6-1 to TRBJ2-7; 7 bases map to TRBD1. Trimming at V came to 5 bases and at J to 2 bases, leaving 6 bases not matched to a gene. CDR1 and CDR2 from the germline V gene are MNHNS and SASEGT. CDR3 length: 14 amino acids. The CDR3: CASSLRDSTYEQYF. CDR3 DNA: TGTGCCAGCAGTCTCCGGGACAGCACCTACGAGCAGTACTTC.

The CDR3 loop is CAISGRGNEQFF. CDR3 nucleotide sequence: TGTGCCATCAGTGGCAGGGGGAATGAGCAGTTCTTC. The V gene is TRBV10-3, the J gene TRBJ2-1, with 7 bases aligning to TRBD1. Germline V gene lookup returns CDR1 ENHRY and CDR2 SYGVKD. V lost 4 bases to trimming and J lost 7 bases; unmatched junction nucleotides: 1. This CDR3 is built from 12 residues.

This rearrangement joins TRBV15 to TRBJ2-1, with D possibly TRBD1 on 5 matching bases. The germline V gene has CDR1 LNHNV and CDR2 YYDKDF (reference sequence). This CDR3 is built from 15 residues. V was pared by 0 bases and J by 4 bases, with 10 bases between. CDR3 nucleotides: TGTGCCACCAGCAGAGATCAGGGTGGGTACAATGAGCAGTTCTTC. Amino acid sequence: CATSRDQGGYNEQFF.

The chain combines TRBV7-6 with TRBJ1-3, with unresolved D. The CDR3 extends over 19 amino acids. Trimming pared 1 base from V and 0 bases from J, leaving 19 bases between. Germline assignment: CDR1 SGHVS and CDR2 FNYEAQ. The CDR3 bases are TGTGCCAGCAGCTTAGTGGGAGCTGTAGGGCTCAACTCTGGAAACACCATATATTTT. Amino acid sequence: CASSLVGAVGLNSGNTIYF.

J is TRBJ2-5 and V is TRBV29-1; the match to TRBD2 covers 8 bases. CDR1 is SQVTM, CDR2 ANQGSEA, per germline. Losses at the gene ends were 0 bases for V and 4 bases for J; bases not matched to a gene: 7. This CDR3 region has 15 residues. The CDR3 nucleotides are TGCAGCGTTGAAGAGAGTCGGGAGGGGGGAGAGACCCAGTACTTC. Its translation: CSVEESREGGETQYF.